Below, 15 T cell receptor beta chains from the same sample are listed, as sequenced in a study of blood T cell repertoires in COVID-19. Sequencing used immunoSEQ multiplex PCR; TCRdb keeps in-frame clones, though not all of them. The sample lists roughly 120,000 clones; 70% to 90% were seen once. Sequenced: peripheral blood. Receptor source: a woman aged 55-70 years with acute or convalescent COVID-19.

The CDR3 region is CAWETGGRAEAFF. Here the CDR3 DNA reads TGTGCCTGGGAAACAGGGGGCCGGGCTGAAGCTTTCTTT. The gene calls are TRBV30 and TRBJ1-1; 9 bases map to TRBD1. The length of the CDR3 is 13 residues. The V gene end was trimmed by 5 bases and the J gene end by 6 bases; junction bases not matched to a gene: 7. Germline CDR1 reads GTSNPN; CDR2 reads SVGIG (reference sequence).

The chain carries TRBV11-3 and TRBJ1-1, with D possibly being TRBD1 (5 bases). The CDR3 has 13 residues. Germline lookup yields CDR1 SGHNT and CDR2 YENEEA. Trimming removed 5 bases at V and 7 bases at J, with 14 bases between. CDR3 in DNA: TGTGCCAGCAGCCGGGGGGGTTCCTTTGAAGCTTTCTTT. Protein sequence: CASSRGGSFEAFF.

This clone was counted once. This chain links TRBV11-2 with TRBJ2-2; 8 bases align to TRBD1. The CDR3 totals 15 residues. Germline lookup yields CDR1 SGHAT and CDR2 FQNNGV. With V trimmed by 1 base and J by 4 bases, 2 bases remained unmatched. CDR3 sequence reads: CASSLAGGSTGELFF. The CDR3 DNA sequence: TGTGCCAGCAGCTTAGCAGGGGGCAGCACCGGGGAGCTGTTTTTT.

This clone appeared a single time. The CDR3 DNA sequence: TGTGCCAGCAGCCGAGGAGGCAAGTGGGATGGAAACACCATATATTTT. Residues: CASSRGGKWDGNTIYF. J is TRBJ1-3 and V is TRBV5-4; no clear D gene. The CDR3 has 16 residues. The ends were cut back, 4 bases at V and 3 bases at J, with 17 bases in the middle. Germline V gives CDR1 SGHNT, CDR2 YYREEE (reference sequence).

V and J are TRBV4-3 and TRBJ2-2; D is unresolved. V lost 0 bases to trimming and J lost 5 bases, with 10 bases between them. This CDR3 is built from 15 residues. CDR1 and CDR2 from the germline V gene are LGHNA and YSLEER. CDR3 region: CASSQESAGTGELFF. CDR3 coding DNA: TGCGCCAGCAGCCAAGAGTCGGCCGGGACCGGGGAGCTGTTTTTT.

This clone was observed once. This chain connects TRBV5-6 to TRBJ1-4; the match to TRBD1 covers 9 bases. Germline V gene data show CDR1 as SGHDT and CDR2 as YYEEEE. The CDR3 consists of 14 residues. The ends lost 5 bases at V and 4 bases at J; junction bases unmatched: 3. The CDR3 is CASRPTGGNEKLFF. The CDR3 region has the DNA TGTGCCAGCAGACCGACAGGGGGTAATGAAAAACTGTTTTTT.

This chain uses TRBV5-1 with TRBJ1-2; a weak D match, TRBD1 (5 bases). This CDR3 has 12 amino acids. Trimming left V 2 bases short and J 7 bases short, with 9 bases between. Germline V gives CDR1 SGHRS, CDR2 YFSETQ. The CDR3 DNA sequence: TGCGCCAGCAGCTTAGGGGAGGTTGGCTACACCTTC. Amino acid sequence: CASSLGEVGYTF.

The chain joins TRBV18 to TRBJ2-3; 7 nucleotides agree with TRBD2. Germline V gene sequence: CDR1 KGHSH, CDR2 LQKENI. The V gene end was trimmed by 6 bases and the J gene end by 1 base; junction bases not matched to a gene: 7. CDR3 length equals 15 residues. CDR3 DNA: TGTGCCAGCTCCTCCGGGCTAGCGGGCACAGATACGCAGTATTTT. Its translation: CASSSGLAGTDTQYF.

V usage is TRBV6-2 or TRBV6-3 and J usage is TRBJ2-6, with TRBD1 as a possible D gene (5 bases). From germline, CDR1 is MNHEY and CDR2 SVGEGT. The CDR3 extends over 15 amino acids. V was trimmed by 4 bases and J by 4 bases, leaving 11 bases between them. CDR3 sequence (DNA): TGTGCCAGCAGTTGGGGCAGGAGAGGGGCCAACGTCCTGACTTTC. This sequence encodes CASSWGRRGANVLTF.

This clone was seen a handful of times. The chain carries TRBV18 and TRBJ1-3; 7 bases are a match to TRBD1. The CDR3 has 15 amino acids. CDR1 is KGHSH and CDR2 is LQKENI in the germline V gene. V was clipped by 3 bases and J by 0 bases; unmatched bases: 2. CDR3 amino acids: CASSPGQISGNTIYF. The CDR3 DNA follows: TGTGCCAGCTCACCGGGACAGATCTCTGGAAACACCATATATTTT.

The chain couples TRBV28 to TRBJ1-2; D is undetermined. Trimming removed 10 bases from V and 4 bases from J, with 10 bases in between. Germline V gene lookup returns CDR1 MDHEN and CDR2 SYDVKM. This CDR3 has 11 amino acids. The CDR3 reads CAIDHSYGYTF. CDR3 sequence (DNA): TGTGCCATCGATCACAGCTATGGCTACACCTTC.

The sample holds a few counts of this clone. CDR3 nucleotides: TGTGCCAGCAGCCAAGATATCGGGTTCCCCCGGGAGCAGTACTTC. The encoded protein is CASSQDIGFPREQYF. The V call is TRBV14, the J call TRBJ2-7; no definite D call. Trimming shortened V by 0 bases and J by 7 bases, and 16 bases separated the two germline ends. The CDR3 has 15 residues. The germline V gene has CDR1 SGHDN and CDR2 FVKESK. The whole variable domain, filled in from reference TRBV14 and TRBJ2-7, reads EAGVTQFPSHSVIEKGQTVTLRCDPISGHDNLYWYRRVMGKEIKFLLHFVKESKQDESGMPNNRFLAERTGGTYSTLKVQPAELEDSGVYFCASSQDIGFPREQYFGPGTRLTVT.

This chain links TRBV4-3 with TRBJ2-2; 7 bases agree with TRBD2. Germline CDR1 reads LGHNA; CDR2 reads YSLEER. J was trimmed by 6 bases and V by 1 base; bases with no gene match: 8. This CDR3 comprises 16 residues. The CDR3 protein is CASSQVIQAGAGELFF. The CDR3 nucleotides are TGCGCCAGCAGCCAAGTAATCCAGGCGGGGGCCGGGGAGCTGTTTTTT.

CDR3 DNA: TGTGCCAGCAGCTTTACAGGGGTCAATCTTAATGAGCAGTTCTTC. This encodes CASSFTGVNLNEQFF. The rearrangement links TRBV11-2 to TRBJ2-1; TRBD1 matches at 7 bases. V gave up 3 bases and J gave up 7 bases; unmatched junction bases: 9. Germline V lookup: CDR1 SGHAT, CDR2 FQNNGV. This CDR3 spans 15 amino acids.

The chain has TRBV10-3 and TRBJ2-6; TRBD2 agrees at 8 bases. The CDR3 consists of 16 residues. The germline CDR1 and CDR2 sequences are ENHRY and SYGVKD. The junction had 9 bases not matched to a gene; V was cut back by 7 bases and J by 4 bases. CDR3 nucleotide sequence: TGTGCCATCACAGATACGGGGGGGCCCGGGGCCAACGTCCTGACTTTC. This sequence encodes CAITDTGGPGANVLTF.